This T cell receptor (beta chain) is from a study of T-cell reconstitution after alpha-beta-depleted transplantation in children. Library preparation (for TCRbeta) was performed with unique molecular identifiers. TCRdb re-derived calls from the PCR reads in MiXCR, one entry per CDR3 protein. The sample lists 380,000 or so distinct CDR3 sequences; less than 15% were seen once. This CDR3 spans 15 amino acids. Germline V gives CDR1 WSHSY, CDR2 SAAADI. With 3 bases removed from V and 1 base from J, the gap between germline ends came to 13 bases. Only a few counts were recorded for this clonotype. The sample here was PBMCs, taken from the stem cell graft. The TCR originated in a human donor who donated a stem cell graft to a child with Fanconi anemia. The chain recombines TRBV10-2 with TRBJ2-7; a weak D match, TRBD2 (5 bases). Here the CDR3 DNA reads TGCGCCAGCAGTGATAGCGACATCCCTTCCTACGAGCAGTACGTC. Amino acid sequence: CASSDSDIPSYEQYV.